The 5 T cell receptor beta chains presented below share a single source sample, sequenced in a study of blood T cell repertoires in COVID-19. Some clones are missing from TCRdb's copy, which holds only in-frame ones; the method was immunoSEQ multiplex PCR. The sample lists about 190,000 clones, approximately 88% occurring once. Sequencing was performed on PBMCs or T cells enriched from blood (not recorded which). The receptors come from a woman under 40 who had recovered from COVID-19.

This sequence joins TRBV29-1 and TRBJ1-4, with D possibly matching TRBD1 (6 bases). The CDR3 extends over 14 amino acids. Trimming shortened V by 4 bases and J by 5 bases, and 14 bases separated the two germline ends. Germline lookup yields CDR1 SQVTM and CDR2 ANQGSEA. The CDR3 DNA sequence: TGCAGCGTTGTAGAGGACAGAACGAATGAAAAACTGTTTTTT. Encoded protein: CSVVEDRTNEKLFF.

This chain joins TRBV7-2 and TRBJ2-5; the D is unclear. The V end lost 2 bases, the J end lost 1 base, and 8 bases lay between the germline ends. The CDR3 spans 14 residues. Germline V lookup: CDR1 SGHTA, CDR2 FQGNSA. CDR3 region: CASSLSLTQETQYF. CDR3 in DNA: TGTGCCAGCAGCTTAAGCCTAACCCAAGAGACCCAGTACTTC.

The chain recombines TRBV6-1 with TRBJ2-3, with a possible D match to TRBD2 (8 bases). Germline CDR1 is MNHNS and CDR2 is SASEGT. V lost 0 bases and J 1 base, leaving 20 bases between the germline ends. This CDR3 comprises 19 residues. The CDR3 spells CASSEARGGLVIRTDTQYF. The CDR3 bases are TGTGCCAGCAGTGAAGCCAGGGGGGGACTAGTCATCCGCACAGATACGCAGTATTTT.

This chain links TRBV9 with TRBJ2-5; 9 bases are a match to TRBD1. The germline CDR1 and CDR2 sequences are SGDLS and YYNGEE. CDR3 length: 15 amino acids. After removal of 3 bases from V and 5 bases from J, the junction contained 8 bases not matched to a gene. CDR3 loop: CASSARPGQGETQYF. In nucleotides, the CDR3 is TGTGCCAGCAGCGCTCGCCCGGGACAGGGTGAGACCCAGTACTTC.

CDR3 nucleotides: TGCGCCAGCAGCCAAGATAGGGGGCAAGGACAGGGGAAGTCGGGAAGAGAGACCCAGTACTTC. Translation: CASSQDRGQGQGKSGRETQYF. The V gene is TRBV4-1, the J gene TRBJ2-5; TRBD1 agrees at 9 bases. Germline CDR1 reads MGHRA; CDR2 reads YSYEKL. The J segment lost 4 bases and the V segment lost 0 bases, leaving 21 bases of the junction unmatched. The CDR3 covers 21 residues.